One sample yielded the 24 T cell receptor beta chains listed below, sequenced in a study of CD8+ T cells in alopecia areata. RNA extraction was followed by reverse transcription into cDNA, which acted as the sequencing template. Data came from immunoSEQ multiplex PCR; TCRdb stores just in-frame clones and leaves some out. The table has 110,000 or so clones, 45% to 65% seen once. Treatment reported: oral pan-JAK inhibitor, 5-10 mg twice daily. Here the sequenced sample was CD4+ T cells sorted from blood, taken at week 24, from a patient treated with tofacitinib. The origin of the receptors is a human donor with alopecia areata.

The chain joins TRBV2 to TRBJ2-3, with 8 bases lining up with TRBD1. Trimming cost V 6 bases and J 4 bases; bases outside gene matches: 3. Germline values: CDR1 SNHLY, CDR2 FYNNEI. CDR3 length: 13 amino acids. CDR3: CASRVGQADTQYF. The CDR3 nucleotides are TGTGCCAGCAGAGTGGGACAGGCAGATACGCAGTATTTT. The entire variable domain, with the rest obtained from reference TRBV2 and TRBJ2-3, is as follows: EPEVTQTPSHQVTQMGQEVILRCVPISNHLYFYWYRQILGQKVEFLVSFYNNEISEKSEIFDDQFSVERPDGSNFTLKIRSTKLEDSAMYFCASRVGQADTQYFGPGTRLTVL.

The chain joins TRBV10-3 to TRBJ2-3; the match to TRBD2 covers 8 bases. The CDR3 is 15 residues long. V lost 0 bases to trimming and J lost 4 bases; unmatched junction nucleotides: 3. Germline V CDR1 and CDR2: ENHRY, SYGVKD. Here the CDR3 DNA reads TGTGCCATCAGTGAGTCAGGACTAGCTCCAGATACGCAGTATTTT. This translates into CAISESGLAPDTQYF.

The genes are TRBV2 and TRBJ1-5; 11 bases align to TRBD1. After removal of 6 bases from V and 7 bases from J, the junction contained 5 bases not matched to a gene. The CDR3 is 14 residues long. Per germline, CDR1 SNHLY and CDR2 FYNNEI. The CDR3: CASSPGQGEQPQHF. CDR3 sequence (DNA): TGTGCCAGCAGCCCGGGACAGGGGGAACAGCCCCAGCATTTT.

This clone appeared a single time. The genes are TRBV30 and TRBJ1-1, with D tentatively TRBD1 (5 bases). V was pared by 2 bases and J by 5 bases, with 15 bases between. The length of the CDR3 is 14 residues. Germline assignment: CDR1 GTSNPN and CDR2 SVGIG (reference sequence). The CDR3 loop is CAWSSGRGETEAFF. CDR3 DNA sequence: TGTGCCTGGAGTTCAGGACGGGGGGAAACTGAAGCTTTCTTT.

This chain links TRBV19 with TRBJ2-2, with 7 bases fitting TRBD2. The V gene end was trimmed by 1 base and the J gene end by 9 bases; junction bases not matched to a gene: 5. Germline lookup yields CDR1 LNHDA and CDR2 SQIVND (reference sequence). The CDR3 is 14 residues long. CDR3 coding DNA: TGTGCCAGTAGTATAGCGACTAGCTCATGGGAGCTGTTTTTT. Translating it yields CASSIATSSWELFF.

CDR3 bases: TGTGCCAGCAGCGCCCCGACTGTAGGGTACACCGGGGAGCTGTTTTTT. This codes for CASSAPTVGYTGELFF. The V and J genes are TRBV6-6 and TRBJ2-2; D uncertain. Trimming pared 6 bases from V and 3 bases from J, leaving 17 bases between. Per the germline V gene, CDR1 is MNHNY and CDR2 is SVGAGI (reference sequence). The CDR3 has 16 amino acids.

The rearrangement joins TRBV30 to TRBJ1-6; a weak D match, TRBD1 (6 bases). The ends were cut back, 1 base at V and 10 bases at J, with 11 bases in the middle. Germline lookup yields CDR1 GTSNPN and CDR2 SVGIG (reference sequence). The CDR3 has 13 residues. The CDR3 protein is CAWSEYQGSPLHF. The CDR3 DNA reads as TGTGCCTGGAGTGAATATCAGGGGTCACCCCTCCACTTT.

The chain couples TRBV19 to TRBJ2-7, with D uncertain. CDR1 is LNHDA and CDR2 is SQIVND in the germline V gene (reference sequence). Trimming stripped 5 bases from V and 1 base from J, with 6 bases between. The CDR3 is 12 amino acids. The CDR3 loop is CASSERSYEQYF. In nucleotides, the CDR3 is TGTGCCAGTAGTGAACGATCCTACGAGCAGTACTTC. Combining the CDR3 with reference TRBV19 and TRBJ2-7 gives the whole variable domain DGGITQSPKYLFRKEGQNVTLSCEQNLNHDAMYWYRQDPGQGLRLIYYSQIVNDFQKGDIAEGYSVSREKKESFPLTVTSAQKNPTAFYLCASSERSYEQYFGPGTRLTVT.

A note on this clone: This CDR3 is also generated by other DNA sequences in the sample. V usage is TRBV28 and J usage is TRBJ2-5; no clear D gene. CDR3 length: 11 residues. CDR1 and CDR2 (germline): MDHEN, SYDVKM. The V end was cut by 5 bases, the J end by 5 bases, with 6 bases between. This CDR3 reads CASSRRETQYF. The CDR3 coding sequence is TGTGCCAGCAGTCGGCGGGAGACCCAGTACTTC. Filled out from reference TRBV28 and TRBJ2-5, the complete variable domain reads DVKVTQSSRYLVKRTGEKVFLECVQDMDHENMFWYRQDPGLGLRLIYFSYDVKMKEKGDIPEGYSVSREKKERFSLILESASTNQTSMYLCASSRRETQYFGPGTRLLVL.

V usage is TRBV4-3 and J usage is TRBJ1-1, with D unresolved. This CDR3 has 15 residues. Deletions cut 4 bases from V and 1 base from J, with 13 bases between. The germline V gene encodes CDR1 LGHNA and CDR2 YSLEER. CDR3 sequence (DNA): TGCGCCAGCAGCCGCAAGGTTCGGGGGAACACTGAAGCTTTCTTT. Translation: CASSRKVRGNTEAFF.

This clone was counted only a few times. The chain recombines TRBV7-9 with TRBJ2-3; D gene unclear. The CDR3 contains 13 residues. V lost 5 bases to trimming and J lost 0 bases, with 6 bases between them. Looked up from germline, CDR1 is SEHNR and CDR2 is FQNEAQ (reference sequence). In DNA, the CDR3 is TGTGCCAGCAGCCTGGTTAGCACAGATACGCAGTATTTT. As protein: CASSLVSTDTQYF.

This clone was observed once. The V gene is TRBV27, the J gene TRBJ2-2; D is unresolved. The germline gives CDR1 MNHEY, CDR2 SMNVEV (reference sequence). The germline V and J ends were trimmed by 3 bases and 3 bases, with 8 bases remaining between them. This CDR3 contains 14 residues. The chain's CDR3 is CASSLAGYTGELFF. CDR3 DNA sequence: TGTGCCAGCAGTTTGGCCGGGTACACCGGGGAGCTGTTTTTT.

The chain links TRBV11-3 to TRBJ2-5; the D is unclear. The V end was cut by 7 bases, the J end by 7 bases, with 13 bases between. Germline V CDR1 and CDR2: SGHNT, YENEEA. The CDR3 consists of 12 residues. The CDR3 nucleotides are TGTGCCAGCACCAGCTTCGAGTCGACCCAGTACTTC. Its protein is CASTSFESTQYF.

A word on this clone: The same CDR3 also results from other DNA sequences found in this sample. This CDR3 reads CASSDPTGTGNTIYF. CDR3 DNA sequence: TGTGCCAGCAGTGACCCCACAGGGACTGGAAACACCATATATTTT. The gene calls are TRBV25-1 and TRBJ1-3; possible D gene TRBD1, 6 bases. The V gene's germline CDR1 is MGHDK and CDR2 SYGVNS. The ends were cut back, 3 bases at V and 2 bases at J, with 11 bases in the middle. There are 15 residues in the CDR3.

The DNA of the CDR3 is TGTGCCAGCGGGGAGGGGGCCCTGGTTTCACCCCTCCACTTT. Translated: CASGEGALVSPLHF. This chain links TRBV2 with TRBJ1-6, with 7 bases lining up with TRBD1. This CDR3 region has 14 residues. CDR1 and CDR2 from the germline V gene are SNHLY and FYNNEI. Unmatched junction bases numbered 10, after V lost 8 bases and J lost 9 bases. Combining the CDR3 with reference TRBV2 and TRBJ1-6 gives the whole variable domain EPEVTQTPSHQVTQMGQEVILRCVPISNHLYFYWYRQILGQKVEFLVSFYNNEISEKSEIFDDQFSVERPDGSNFTLKIRSTKLEDSAMYFCASGEGALVSPLHFGNGTRLTVT.

The gene calls are TRBV4-1 and TRBJ2-7, with 7 bases fitting TRBD1. The junction had 8 bases not matched to a gene; V was cut back by 0 bases and J by 12 bases. Germline assignment: CDR1 MGHRA and CDR2 YSYEKL. The CDR3 extends over 13 amino acids. DNA for the CDR3: TGCGCCAGCAGCCAAGAGGTGAGGGGGCATCTGTACTTC. It specifies CASSQEVRGHLYF.

This clone was seen only a few times. The V call is TRBV19, the J call TRBJ1-2, with 8 bases identical to TRBD1. The CDR3 totals 14 residues. Per the germline V gene, CDR1 is LNHDA and CDR2 is SQIVND (reference sequence). The V and J ends lost 4 bases and 6 bases, in that order; junction bases with no gene match: 7. DNA of the CDR3: TGTGCCAGTAGTAGCAGGGGGCCGGGAAATGGCTACACCTTC. Its protein is CASSSRGPGNGYTF. The full variable domain, completed using reference TRBV19 and TRBJ1-2, is DGGITQSPKYLFRKEGQNVTLSCEQNLNHDAMYWYRQDPGQGLRLIYYSQIVNDFQKGDIAEGYSVSREKKESFPLTVTSAQKNPTAFYLCASSSRGPGNGYTFGSGTRLTVV.

The rearrangement uses TRBV7-9 and TRBJ1-1; perhaps TRBD1 as D (6 bases). The CDR3 length is 14 residues. Trimming took 5 bases from V and 2 from J, leaving 12 bases between them. CDR1 and CDR2 from the germline V gene are SEHNR and FQNEAQ (reference sequence). The chain's CDR3 is CASSPGTLNTEAFF. CDR3 bases: TGTGCCAGCAGCCCCGGGACACTTAACACTGAAGCTTTCTTT. Using reference TRBV7-9 and TRBJ1-1 for the parts outside the CDR3, the full variable domain is DTGVSQNPRHKITKRGQNVTFRCDPISEHNRLYWYRQTLGQGPEFLTYFQNEAQLEKSRLLSDRFSAERPKGSFSTLEIQRTEQGDSAMYLCASSPGTLNTEAFFGQGTRLTVV.

This chain connects TRBV7-2 to TRBJ1-5; 9 nucleotides line up with TRBD1. V trimming: 0 bases; J trimming: 5 bases; junction bases outside the gene matches: 2. Germline CDR1 is SGHTA and CDR2 is FQGNSA. The CDR3 is 15 residues long. The CDR3 protein is CASSLAQGAHQPQHF. The CDR3 nucleotides read TGTGCCAGCAGCTTAGCACAGGGGGCCCATCAGCCCCAGCATTTT. Looking up the rest from reference TRBV7-2 and TRBJ1-5 gives the full variable domain: GAGVSQSPSNKVTEKGKDVELRCDPISGHTALYWYRQSLGQGLEFLIYFQGNSAPDKSGLPSDRFSAERTGGSVSTLTIQRTQQEDSAVYLCASSLAQGAHQPQHFGDGTRLSIL.

The chain uses TRBV15 and TRBJ2-5; D gene ambiguous. V dropped 2 bases and J dropped 3 bases, with 7 bases sitting between them. This CDR3 comprises 13 residues. CDR1 and CDR2 from the germline V gene are LNHNV and YYDKDF (reference sequence). CDR3 in amino acids: CATSRPAKETQYF. CDR3 nucleotide sequence: TGTGCCACCAGCAGACCGGCTAAAGAGACCCAGTACTTC.

The chain couples TRBV27 to TRBJ2-6; 8 bases align to TRBD1. V lost 4 bases to trimming and J lost 0 bases; unmatched junction nucleotides: 14. The CDR3 runs to 20 residues. Germline V CDR1 and CDR2: MNHEY, SMNVEV (reference sequence). CDR3 DNA sequence: TGTGCCAGCAGTTCGGACAGGGTGACTCCCCGCAGCTCTGGGGCCAACGTCCTGACTTTC. Protein product: CASSSDRVTPRSSGANVLTF.

This chain links TRBV18 with TRBJ1-5; D is undetermined. The CDR3 extends over 14 amino acids. V was cut by 3 bases and J by 2 bases, with 8 bases left in between. Germline lookup yields CDR1 KGHSH and CDR2 LQKENI. The CDR3 loop reads CASSPPLGNQPQHF. In DNA form, the CDR3 reads TGTGCCAGCTCACCCCCCTTGGGCAATCAGCCCCAGCATTTT.

DNA for the CDR3: TGTGCCAGCAGTCAAGTCACAGGGCACAAACTGTTTTTT. Protein sequence: CASSQVTGHKLFF. V and J are TRBV6-5 and TRBJ1-4, with D possibly TRBD1 on 6 matching bases. Trimming shortened V by 5 bases and J by 11 bases, and 15 bases separated the two germline ends. This CDR3 has 13 amino acids. Germline V lookup: CDR1 MNHEY, CDR2 SVGAGI.

This clone was counted a few times. The chain employs TRBV23-1 and TRBJ1-1; 11 positions agree with TRBD1. TRBV23-1 is an ORF for which the function is uncertain. This CDR3 has 15 amino acids. The ends lost 6 bases at V and 5 bases at J; junction bases unmatched: 8. This chain's CDR3 is CASSQHRDRGTEAFF. CDR3 nucleotide sequence: TGCGCCAGCAGCCAACACCGGGACAGGGGGACTGAAGCTTTCTTT.